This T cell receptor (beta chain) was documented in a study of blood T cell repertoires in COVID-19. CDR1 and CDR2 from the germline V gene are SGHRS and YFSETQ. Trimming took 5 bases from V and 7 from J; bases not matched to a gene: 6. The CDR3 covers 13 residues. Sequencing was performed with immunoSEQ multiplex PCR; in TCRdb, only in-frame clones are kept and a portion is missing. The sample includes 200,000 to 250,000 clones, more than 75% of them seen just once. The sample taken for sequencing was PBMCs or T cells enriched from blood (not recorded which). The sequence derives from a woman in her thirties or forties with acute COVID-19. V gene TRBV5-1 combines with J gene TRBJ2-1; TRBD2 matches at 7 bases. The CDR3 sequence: CASRTGGENEQFF. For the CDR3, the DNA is TGCGCCAGCAGGACGGGGGGTGAAAATGAGCAGTTCTTC.